Below, 29 T cell receptor beta chains from the same sample are listed, as sequenced in a study of cytotoxic CD8 clonotypes in ibrutinib-treated CLL (dated by TCRdb to the early 2020s). The library was built by means of the immunoSEQ multiplex PCR assay. This immuneACCESS table, as held by TCRdb, lists in-frame sequences with V and J called but not all clones. Of the missing ones, under half trace to an unresolved V gene in checked studies; the others have no known cause. Counted in this sample were fewer than 400,000 clones; about 64% of them appeared once. The top ten hold about 6.7% of the sample. The sequencing here drew on PBMCs, taken after 36 months of ibrutinib treatment. These TCRs come from a human donor with chronic lymphocytic leukemia.

This clone was detected a few times. This chain connects TRBV5-4 to TRBJ2-7; D unclear. The germline V gene encodes CDR1 SGHNT and CDR2 YYREEE (reference sequence). There are 13 residues in the CDR3. Trimming shortened V by 3 bases and J by 3 bases, and 10 bases separated the two germline ends. The CDR3 bases are TGTGCCAGCAGCTCCAGCAAGAACTACGAGCAGTACTTC. Protein product: CASSSSKNYEQYF.

The CDR3 region has the DNA TGTGCCAGCTCACCACCGGGTGCAGGGTCATTCCCCAATGAAAAACTGTTTTTT. This gives the protein CASSPPGAGSFPNEKLFF. The chain couples TRBV18 to TRBJ1-4, with a tentative D call TRBD1 (5 bases). CDR3 length equals 18 residues. Germline V gives CDR1 KGHSH, CDR2 LQKENI. V lost 0 bases, J lost 5 bases, and 19 bases lay in between.

V and J are TRBV7-9 and TRBJ2-7, with D unclear. The CDR3 consists of 13 residues. Trimming left V 1 base short and J 6 bases short, with 10 bases between. Germline CDR1 is SEHNR and CDR2 is FQNEAQ (reference sequence). The CDR3, as DNA: TGTGCCAGCAGCTTAGAGATACGCGGCGAGCAGTACTTC. Its translation: CASSLEIRGEQYF.

V usage is TRBV15 and J usage is TRBJ2-1, with D tentatively TRBD1 or TRBD2 (5 bases each). CDR1 is LNHNV and CDR2 is YYDKDF in the germline V gene (reference sequence). The CDR3 length is 14 residues. V lost 0 bases to trimming and J lost 8 bases, with 11 bases between them. CDR3 DNA: TGTGCCACCAGCAGAGAGAGAGGGGCCGATGAGCAGTTCTTC. Protein sequence: CATSRERGADEQFF.

The V gene is TRBV11-3, the J gene TRBJ1-1, with a possible D match to TRBD1 (5 bases). Per the germline V gene, CDR1 is SGHNT and CDR2 is YENEEA. The CDR3 extends over 13 amino acids. V shed 5 bases and J shed 6 bases, with 13 bases lying between them. The CDR3 spells CASSPGGAAEAFF. CDR3 nucleotide sequence: TGTGCCAGCAGCCCGGGGGGAGCGGCTGAAGCTTTCTTT.

The chain has TRBV4-2 and TRBJ2-3; D might be TRBD2 (7 bases). Germline V gene sequence: CDR1 LGHNA, CDR2 YNFKEQ. Between the trimmed V and J ends, which lost 2 bases and 4 bases, there was a span of 16 bases. CDR3 length: 16 residues. CDR3 protein: CASSQSAGGRADTQYF. As DNA, the CDR3 is TGTGCCAGCAGCCAAAGTGCCGGGGGGCGGGCAGATACGCAGTATTTT.

The V and J genes are TRBV7-6 and TRBJ2-2; 7 bases match TRBD2. This CDR3 region has 15 residues. The V gene end was trimmed by 3 bases and the J gene end by 6 bases; junction bases not matched to a gene: 7. Germline lookup yields CDR1 SGHVS and CDR2 FNYEAQ. Written as DNA, the CDR3 is TGTGCCAGCAGCTTCCGGGACTATCCTCCCGGGGAGCTGTTTTTT. Its translation is CASSFRDYPPGELFF.

This sequence joins TRBV28 and TRBJ1-5; no clear D. Trimming pared 9 bases from V and 5 bases from J, leaving 11 bases between. Germline V CDR1 and CDR2: MDHEN, SYDVKM. The CDR3 has 12 amino acids. Written as DNA, the CDR3 is TGTGCCAGTGTTGATGGGCATCAGCCCCAGCATTTT. As protein: CASVDGHQPQHF.

The rearrangement joins TRBV6-5 to TRBJ1-1; 7 bases are a match to TRBD1. The germline V gene has CDR1 MNHEY and CDR2 SVGAGI. The length of the CDR3 is 13 residues. Trimming cost V 6 bases and J 5 bases; bases outside gene matches: 6. This CDR3 is CASRLGTATEAFF. The CDR3 bases are TGTGCCAGCAGACTGGGGACAGCAACTGAAGCTTTCTTT.

The chain combines TRBV6-1 with TRBJ1-5; a weak D match, TRBD1 (5 bases). Germline assignment: CDR1 MNHNS and CDR2 SASEGT. The CDR3 is made up of 15 amino acids. V was pared by 2 bases and J by 3 bases, with 11 bases between. CDR3 bases: TGTGCCAGCAGTGAATCAGGGACCCCCAATCAGCCCCAGCATTTT. Translation: CASSESGTPNQPQHF.

The V and J genes are TRBV4-1 and TRBJ1-1; D is possibly TRBD1 (6 bases). This CDR3 region has 15 residues. CDR1 is MGHRA, CDR2 YSYEKL, per germline. V lost 1 base and J lost 7, with 16 bases in between. This CDR3 is CASSQVGPGADEAFF. The CDR3 DNA sequence: TGCGCCAGCAGCCAAGTCGGCCCAGGGGCCGATGAAGCTTTCTTT.

The chain's CDR3 is CASSLDGDWTPLHF. The CDR3 region has the DNA TGTGCCAGCAGCTTAGACGGGGACTGGACACCCCTCCACTTT. V and J are TRBV7-9 and TRBJ1-6; D is perhaps TRBD1 (5 bases). Germline CDR1 is SEHNR and CDR2 is FQNEAQ (reference sequence). Deletions cut 1 base from V and 11 bases from J, with 12 bases between. CDR3 size: 14 residues.

The chain uses TRBV12-5 and TRBJ2-2; 9 bases are shared with TRBD1. V gave up 3 bases and J gave up 4 bases; unmatched junction bases: 6. Germline CDR1 reads LGHNT; CDR2 reads FRNRAP. The CDR3 sequence is 16 residues long. The CDR3 coding sequence is TGTGCTAGTGGTTTTCTTCGGGACAGGGTCACCGGGGAGCTGTTTTTT. Its translation: CASGFLRDRVTGELFF.

The rearrangement joins TRBV7-8 to TRBJ1-1; TRBD1 is a possible D gene (6 bases). V dropped 1 base and J dropped 4 bases, with 13 bases sitting between them. Looked up from germline, CDR1 is SGHVS and CDR2 is FQNEAQ. There are 15 residues in the CDR3. The CDR3 protein is CASSLGRGLVTEAFF. The CDR3 region has the DNA TGTGCCAGCAGCTTAGGACGGGGGCTGGTCACTGAAGCTTTCTTT.

This sequence joins TRBV6-5 and TRBJ2-2, with TRBD1 matching 7 bases. V trimming: 1 base; J trimming: 7 bases; junction bases outside the gene matches: 9. The CDR3 runs to 16 residues. CDR1 is MNHEY and CDR2 is SVGAGI in the germline V gene. The chain's CDR3 is CASSYLATGKVGELFF. The CDR3 DNA reads as TGTGCCAGCAGTTACTTAGCGACAGGGAAGGTCGGGGAGCTGTTTTTT.

V gene TRBV28 combines with J gene TRBJ1-5; D is undetermined. Trimming cost V 6 bases and J 5 bases, with 20 bases left between them. There are 16 residues in the CDR3. Germline V lookup: CDR1 MDHEN, CDR2 SYDVKM. CDR3 sequence: CASSLMIGFRDQPQHF. Here the CDR3 DNA reads TGTGCCAGCAGCCTTATGATCGGGTTTAGAGATCAGCCCCAGCATTTT.

V is TRBV29-1 and J is TRBJ2-1; 10 bases match TRBD2. V lost 7 bases and J lost 4; bases outside the gene matches: 7. The CDR3 consists of 14 residues. Germline values: CDR1 SQVTM, CDR2 ANQGSEA. The CDR3 bases are TGCAGCGCCCACGGACTAGCGGAGTACAATGAGCAGTTCTTC. It yields the protein CSAHGLAEYNEQFF.

This chain connects TRBV5-1 to TRBJ1-2, with D possibly being TRBD1 (5 bases). The germline V gene has CDR1 SGHRS and CDR2 YFSETQ. CDR3 length: 11 amino acids. Trimming cost V 3 bases and J 7 bases, with 7 bases left between them. Here the CDR3 reads CASSSGLGYTF. The CDR3 bases are TGCGCCAGCAGCTCGGGACTTGGCTACACCTTC.

The J gene is TRBJ2-5, the V gene TRBV28; 11 bases are shared with TRBD2. CDR3 length equals 17 residues. CDR1 is MDHEN, CDR2 SYDVKM, per germline. V lost 1 base to trimming and J lost 2 bases; unmatched junction nucleotides: 6. This CDR3 reads CASSLFLTSGAQETQYF. As DNA, the CDR3 is TGTGCCAGCAGTTTATTCCTGACTAGCGGGGCACAAGAGACCCAGTACTTC.

On this clone: The junction does not match germline at one end; this may be a read error. This chain links TRBV11-2 with TRBJ2-7, with TRBD1 matching over 7 bases. The CDR3 runs to 15 residues. The germline gives CDR1 SGHAT, CDR2 FQNNGV. The CDR3 region is CASSLETGPSYEQYF. DNA of the CDR3: TGTGCCAGCAGCCTAGAGACAGGGCCCTCCTACGAGCAGTACTTC. The whole variable domain, remainder taken from reference TRBV11-2 and TRBJ2-7, is EAGVAQSPRYKIIEKRQSVAFWCNPISGHATLYWYQQILGQGPKLLIQFQNNGVVDDSQLPKDRFSAERLKGVDSTLKIQPAKLEDSAVYLCASSLETGPSYEQYFGPGTRLTVT.

The J gene is TRBJ2-7, the V gene TRBV29-1; tentatively, D is TRBD1 (5 bases). Germline V gene data show CDR1 as SQVTM and CDR2 as ANQGSEA. The CDR3 has 11 residues. V was trimmed by 4 bases and J by 5 bases, leaving 9 bases between them. The CDR3 nucleotides read TGCAGCGTTGCAGGGTTCGACGAGCAGTACTTC. This codes for CSVAGFDEQYF.

A few counts support this clone. The rearrangement uses TRBV18 and TRBJ2-1; 8 bases agree with TRBD2. The CDR3 covers 14 residues. In germline, CDR1 is KGHSH, CDR2 LQKENI. Unmatched junction bases numbered 6, after V lost 1 base and J lost 10 bases. CDR3 in DNA: TGTGCCAGCTCACCACGGCGGGGGGATAACGAGCAGTTCTTC. Its translation is CASSPRRGDNEQFF.

This clone has just a few counts. DNA for the CDR3: TGTGCCAGCAGAAGAGACAGTCAGGGGTTCTACGAGCAGTACTTC. It codes for CASRRDSQGFYEQYF. This chain links TRBV6-1 with TRBJ2-7; D may be TRBD1 (6 bases). The CDR3 spans 15 residues. Germline loops: CDR1 MNHNS, CDR2 SASEGT. Deletions cut 6 bases from V and 3 bases from J, with 18 bases between.

As DNA, the CDR3 is TGTGCCAGCAGCGTAGGACAGACACCCTACGAGCAGTACTTC. Protein product: CASSVGQTPYEQYF. J is TRBJ2-7 and V is TRBV9; D perhaps matches TRBD1 (5 bases). The CDR3 consists of 14 residues. The V end was cut by 0 bases, the J end by 2 bases, with 9 bases between. Per germline, CDR1 SGDLS and CDR2 YYNGEE.

In this sample, this clone turned up a few times. The same CDR3 also results from other DNA sequences found in this sample. The rearrangement links TRBV29-1 to TRBJ1-1, with D unresolved. Deletions cut 4 bases from V and 5 bases from J, with 5 bases between. The CDR3 consists of 10 residues. The germline V gene has CDR1 SQVTM and CDR2 ANQGSEA. Here the CDR3 DNA reads TGCAGCGTTGCGGGTACTGAAGCTTTCTTT. It is translated as CSVAGTEAFF.

The genes are TRBV2 and TRBJ2-6; D possibly corresponds to TRBD1 (6 bases). The germline V gene encodes CDR1 SNHLY and CDR2 FYNNEI. The CDR3 length is 17 residues. Trimming took 10 bases from V and 0 from J, leaving 19 bases between them. The CDR3: CATGRRDTSSGANVLTF. DNA of the CDR3: TGTGCCACCGGACGCCGGGACACAAGCTCTGGGGCCAACGTCCTGACTTTC.

In its sample, this clone was seen a few times. The gene calls are TRBV5-1 and TRBJ2-2; TRBD1 matches 9 bases. V lost 0 bases, J lost 0 bases, and 0 bases stayed unmatched. Germline CDR1 is SGHRS and CDR2 is YFSETQ. This CDR3 is built from 16 residues. CDR3 residues: CASSLGQGANTGELFF. In DNA, the CDR3 is TGCGCCAGCAGCTTGGGACAGGGGGCGAACACCGGGGAGCTGTTTTTT.

The chain recombines TRBV10-3 with TRBJ1-2; D call uncertain. The CDR3 length is 13 residues. Trimming stripped 10 bases from V and 0 bases from J, with 12 bases between. The germline V gene has CDR1 ENHRY and CDR2 SYGVKD. In DNA form, the CDR3 reads TGTGCCACCACACAAGTTACTAACTATGGCTACACCTTC. This gives the protein CATTQVTNYGYTF.

This clone was seen once. This chain connects TRBV12-1 to TRBJ1-2. TRBV12-1 is reported as a pseudogene. The CDR3 totals 18 residues. In DNA form, the CDR3 reads TGTGCCAGCAGCTTTAGTCGCCGTATCGGGGGGGCGGGCCATGGCTACACCTTC. It is translated as CASSFSRRIGGAGHGYTF.